The rows below give T cell receptor beta chains drawn from one sample of a study of blood T cell repertoires in COVID-19. Profiled with immunoSEQ multiplex PCR; TCRdb holds only in-frame clones, not every one. The sample contains roughly 140,000 clones, 75% to 85% of which appear only once. The sequenced sample consisted of peripheral blood. Source of these receptors: a man between 65 and 80 years old who had recovered from COVID-19. The CDR3 runs from the conserved cysteine through the conserved F or W. D genes are given only for firm matches. Size is stated for part of the rows, as once, few or many counts, or as a class when the clone is expanded.

j_gene	v_gene	d_gene	abundance	CDR3nt	CDR3aa
TRBJ2-4	TRBV3-1/TRBV3-2	TRBD2	.	TGTGCCAGCAGCCCCGGGACTAGCGGTGTCAAAAACATTCAGTACTTC	CASSPGTSGVKNIQYF
TRBJ2-1	TRBV18	TRBD2	.	TGTGCCAGCTCACTTTCGACTAGCGGGAGAGATGAGCAGTTCTTC	CASSLSTSGRDEQFF
TRBJ1-1	TRBV11-1	.	.	TGTGCCAGCAGCAGAAATCCGGTGAACACTGAAGCTTTCTTT	CASSRNPVNTEAFF
TRBJ2-2	TRBV6-5	.	once	TGTGCCAGCAGTTATACCAGGGGTGCCACCGGGGAGCTGTTTTTT	CASSYTRGATGELFF
TRBJ2-7	TRBV13	.	once	TGTGCCAGCAGCTTAAGCAGGGTGGGCGAGCAGTACTTC	CASSLSRVGEQYF
TRBJ2-1	TRBV9	TRBD2	.	TGTGCCAGCAGCCCCCGAGCGGGAGTTTCGTACAATGAGCAGTTCTTC	CASSPRAGVSYNEQFF
TRBJ2-3	TRBV3-1/TRBV3-2	TRBD2	.	TGTGCCAGCAGCCAAGTGGGACTAGCGGGAGCCTCGGATACGCAGTATTTT	CASSQVGLAGASDTQYF
TRBJ2-5	TRBV6-1	.	.	TGTGCCAGCAGTTCCCGTGGGAGAGAAGAGACCCAGTACTTC	CASSSRGREETQYF
TRBJ1-1	TRBV3-1/TRBV3-2	.	.	TGTGCCAGCAGCCAAGGAACAGGGAACACTGAAGCTTTCTTT	CASSQGTGNTEAFF
TRBJ2-3	TRBV28	TRBD2	.	TGTGCCAGCCTCACAGGGTGGCTAGCGGGGGAATCAGATACGCAGTATTTT	CASLTGWLAGESDTQYF
TRBJ2-7	TRBV30	TRBD2	.	TGTGCCCGCCGGGACCCGGGGGGATACGAGCAGTACTTC	CARRDPGGYEQYF
TRBJ2-5	TRBV7-9	TRBD2	few	TGTGCCAGCAGCTATCGCGGGAGCCAGACCCAGTACTTC	CASSYRGSQTQYF
TRBJ2-1	TRBV30	TRBD2	few	TGTGCCTGGAGTCCCGGACTAGCCCATGAGCAGTTCTTC	CAWSPGLAHEQFF
TRBJ1-1	TRBV6-5	TRBD1	.	TGTGCCAGCAGTTACCGGGACAGACCTATCACTGAAGCTTTCTTT	CASSYRDRPITEAFF
TRBJ2-2	TRBV21-1	.	.	TGTGCCAGCAGCGTCTCCCCGACAGGGTTGGGCACCGGGGAGCTGTTTTTT	CASSVSPTGLGTGELFF
TRBJ2-7	TRBV3-1/TRBV3-2	TRBD2	.	TGTGCCAGCCGTTCGACTAGCGGGACCTACGAGCAGTACTTC	CASRSTSGTYEQYF
TRBJ2-1	TRBV2	.	few	TGTGCCAGCAGTGCCTCGTTATTGGCCCTCAAATCGAATGAGCAGTTCTTC	CASSASLLALKSNEQFF
TRBJ2-6	TRBV3-1/TRBV3-2	.	.	TGTGCCAGCAGCCAGGGGGGAGCTGGGGCCAACGTCCTGACTTTC	CASSQGGAGANVLTF
TRBJ2-7	TRBV5-4	.	.	TGTGCCAGCAGCTTTTTCCACGACAGGACGAGTGAGCAGTACTTC	CASSFFHDRTSEQYF
TRBJ2-7	TRBV27	TRBD2	.	TGTGCCAGCAGTCCAGGGACTAGCGGGAGGGCCTACGAGCAGTACTTC	CASSPGTSGRAYEQYF
TRBJ1-4	TRBV2	.	.	TGTGCCAGCAGTGGCCTACTCACAACTAATGAAAAACTGTTTTTT	CASSGLLTTNEKLFF
TRBJ1-3	TRBV19	.	.	TGTGCCAGTAGTGGAGGGAGAAACACCATATATTTT	CASSGGRNTIYF
TRBJ2-7	TRBV6-5	TRBD1	.	TGTGCCAGCAGCCTAGGGGACAGGGGTTACGAGCAGTACTTC	CASSLGDRGYEQYF
TRBJ2-5	TRBV2	.	.	TGTGCCAGCCGCGGAGCCTTCCAAGAGACCCAGTACTTC	CASRGAFQETQYF
TRBJ1-5	TRBV29-1	TRBD1	.	TGCAGCGTTGTGACAGGGGGCGATCAGCCCCAGCATTTT	CSVVTGGDQPQHF
TRBJ1-4	TRBV5-6	TRBD1	.	TGTGCCAGCAGCTGGACAGGGGCGGCTAATGAAAAACTGTTTTTT	CASSWTGAANEKLFF
TRBJ2-2	TRBV14	TRBD2	.	TGTGCCAGCAGCCAAGGCGGGAGTGGGACCGGGGAGCTGTTTTTT	CASSQGGSGTGELFF
TRBJ2-3	TRBV11-3	TRBD2	few	TGTGCCAGCAGCTTAGTAGCGGGAGTTTCGCATACGCAGTATTTT	CASSLVAGVSHTQYF
TRBJ2-7	TRBV5-6	TRBD2	.	TGTGCCAGCAGCCATCGAGCGGGGGACGAGCAGTACTTC	CASSHRAGDEQYF
TRBJ2-1	TRBV7-2	TRBD2	.	TGTGCCAGCAGCCACGCCGGGACTAGGGACCATGAGCAGTTCTTC	CASSHAGTRDHEQFF
TRBJ2-7	TRBV5-4	TRBD2	.	TGTGCCAGCAGCTTTGGGCTAGCGGGTATCCAGCAGTACTTC	CASSFGLAGIQQYF
TRBJ2-7	TRBV24-1	.	.	TGTGCCACCAGAAATCGCGTCCGGAGGTCCTACGAGCAGTACTTC	CATRNRVRRSYEQYF
TRBJ2-5	TRBV30	TRBD2	.	TGTGCCTGGACCCCCGGGAGGGGACGAATGACCCAGTACTTC	CAWTPGRGRMTQYF
TRBJ2-3	TRBV5-4	TRBD2	few	TGTGCCAGCAGCTACACTAGCGAAGATACGCAGTATTTT	CASSYTSEDTQYF
TRBJ2-2	TRBV14	.	.	TGTGCCAGCAGCGCGACAATCCCCGGGGAGCTGTTTTTT	CASSATIPGELFF
TRBJ1-6	TRBV30	TRBD1	.	TGTGCCTGGAGTGTAAGGGGACAGGGTCGCAATTCACCCCTCCACTTT	CAWSVRGQGRNSPLHF
TRBJ2-3	TRBV24-1	TRBD2	.	TGTGCCACCAGTGATCCCGCGGGAGGGCTAACGCAGTATTTT	CATSDPAGGLTQYF
TRBJ1-5	TRBV4-1	.	.	TGCGCCAGCAGCCAACACCAAGCCCTAGCGGGTCAGCCCCAGCATTTT	CASSQHQALAGQPQHF
TRBJ1-2	TRBV6-5	.	.	TGTGCCAGCAGTTACTCGCAGGGATCTATGGAAGGCTACACCTTC	CASSYSQGSMEGYTF
TRBJ2-7	TRBV9	.	.	TGTGCCAGCAGCGTAGGAGGTAGTGGCGTCGACGAGCAGTACTTC	CASSVGGSGVDEQYF
TRBJ2-5	TRBV6-2/TRBV6-3	TRBD2	.	TGTGCCAGCAGTCAACTAGCGCACGCTCTGGGAGAGACCCAGTACTTC	CASSQLAHALGETQYF
TRBJ2-7	TRBV19	TRBD1	.	TGTGCCAGTTCTCTTCAGGGGGCAATTCTCTCGGACGAGCAGTACTTC	CASSLQGAILSDEQYF
TRBJ2-7	TRBV12-3/TRBV12-4	.	.	TGTGCCAGCAGTCCATCCTACGAGCAGTACTTC	CASSPSYEQYF
TRBJ2-1	TRBV18	.	.	TGTGCCAGCTCACCACTGCAGGATTCCGCCAATGAGCAGTTCTTC	CASSPLQDSANEQFF
TRBJ2-2	TRBV5-4	TRBD1	.	TGTGCCAGCAGCCCGCGACAGGGAAGGAACGGGGAGCTGTTTTTT	CASSPRQGRNGELFF
TRBJ2-7	TRBV5-1	TRBD2	.	TGCGCCAGCAGGGAACTAGCGGGAGCTCGGAACGAGCAGTACTTC	CASRELAGARNEQYF
TRBJ2-2	TRBV5-4	.	.	TGTGCCAGCAGCTTGGCCGTGCGGGACACCGGGGAGCTGTTTTTT	CASSLAVRDTGELFF
TRBJ1-5	TRBV6-5	.	.	TGTGCCAGCAACGGAGGGAGCAATCAGCCCCAGCATTTT	CASNGGSNQPQHF
TRBJ2-1	TRBV29-1	.	.	TGCAGCGTTGCCAGGGGCTATAAGCAGTTCTTC	CSVARGYKQFF
TRBJ2-2	TRBV14	TRBD1	.	TGTGCCAGCAGCCGTAACCGGGACAGCTTCCTCACCGGGGAGCTGTTTTTT	CASSRNRDSFLTGELFF
TRBJ2-7	TRBV2	TRBD1	.	TGTGCCAGCAGTCTACCGGGACAGCGCTACGAGCAGTACTTC	CASSLPGQRYEQYF
TRBJ2-1	TRBV11-2	TRBD1	.	TGTGCCAGCAGCACAATCCTGGGCAGGGGGCGATTGGGGCAGTTCTTC	CASSTILGRGRLGQFF
TRBJ2-7	TRBV30	TRBD2	.	TGTGCCGGCCGCGGTAGCGGGGGATACTACGAGCAGTACTTC	CAGRGSGGYYEQYF
TRBJ2-7	TRBV3-1/TRBV3-2	TRBD2	.	TGTGCCAGCAGCCAAGATTTCGGGCTAGCGGGAGGGCTAAGCTCCTACGAGCAGTACTTC	CASSQDFGLAGGLSSYEQYF
TRBJ2-3	TRBV11-2	.	.	TGTGCCAGCAGCCTCTCCGGGGATACGCAGTATTTT	CASSLSGDTQYF
TRBJ2-6	TRBV3-1/TRBV3-2	TRBD1	.	TGTGCCAGCGGACAGGGAGGCGATTCTGGGGCCAACGTCCTGACTTTC	CASGQGGDSGANVLTF
TRBJ1-1	TRBV15	TRBD1	.	TGTGCCACCAGCACGAGGGAAGGGGGCGGCACTGAAGCTTTCTTT	CATSTREGGGTEAFF